One sample yielded the 9 T cell receptor beta chains listed below, sequenced in a study of blood T cell repertoires in COVID-19. Some clones are missing from TCRdb's copy, which holds only in-frame ones; the method was immunoSEQ multiplex PCR. The sample yields approximately 270,000 clones, approximately 86% seen once. The specimen sequenced was peripheral blood. Source of these receptors: a human donor with COVID-19, enrolled during active disease. The donor label of this sample is uncertain.

The gene calls are TRBV3-1 (or the pseudogene TRBV3-2) and TRBJ1-5, with TRBD1 matching 9 bases. The CDR3 contains 14 residues. J lost 7 bases, V lost 3 bases, and 4 bases had no gene match. Germline-derived CDR1 and CDR2 are LGHDT and YNNKEL (reference sequence). The chain's CDR3 is CASSQTGGEQPQHF. CDR3 sequence (DNA): TGTGCCAGCAGCCAGACAGGGGGGGAGCAGCCCCAGCATTTT.

The chain is built from TRBV7-2 and TRBJ1-6, with D unclear. V was cut by 5 bases and J by 6 bases, with 5 bases left in between. Germline V gives CDR1 SGHTA, CDR2 FQGNSA. The CDR3 spans 12 residues. The CDR3: CASSLFNSPLHF. As DNA, the CDR3 is TGTGCCAGCAGCCTGTTTAATTCACCCCTCCACTTT.

This clone occurred once. This chain connects TRBV9 to TRBJ1-3; D is uncertain. The CDR3 loop spans 14 amino acids. The germline gives CDR1 SGDLS, CDR2 YYNGEE. With 0 bases removed from V and 2 bases from J, the gap between germline ends came to 6 bases. The DNA of the CDR3 is TGTGCCAGCAGCGTAGACGGGGCTGGAAACACCATATATTTT. It yields the protein CASSVDGAGNTIYF.

The J gene is TRBJ1-1, the V gene TRBV28; D uncertain. Germline CDR1 is MDHEN and CDR2 is SYDVKM. The CDR3 is made up of 13 amino acids. Trimming removed 6 bases at V and 2 bases at J, with 10 bases between. The CDR3 sequence is CASSDQVNTEAFF. CDR3 coding DNA: TGTGCCAGCAGCGACCAGGTAAACACTGAAGCTTTCTTT.

The rearrangement joins TRBV28 to TRBJ1-2; D not certain. Germline CDR1 and CDR2: MDHEN and SYDVKM. The V gene lost 1 base and the J gene lost 2 bases, with 8 bases spanning the gap. The CDR3 runs to 14 residues. The CDR3: CASSLFVGNYGYTF. CDR3 nucleotides: TGTGCCAGCAGTTTATTTGTCGGGAACTATGGCTACACCTTC.

The V call is TRBV28, the J call TRBJ2-7; 10 bases are shared with TRBD2. Trimming at V came to 4 bases and at J to 5 bases, leaving 5 bases not matched to a gene. The germline V gene has CDR1 MDHEN and CDR2 SYDVKM. The CDR3 is 14 residues long. The CDR3 loop reads CASSWTSGFNEQYF. DNA for the CDR3: TGTGCCAGCAGTTGGACTAGCGGTTTCAACGAGCAGTACTTC.

Remarks on this clone: The sample holds other DNA sequences that translate to the same CDR3. The V gene is TRBV6-2 or TRBV6-3, the J gene TRBJ2-3, with D tentatively TRBD1 (6 bases). The CDR3 is made up of 14 amino acids. Trimming stripped 2 bases from V and 4 bases from J, with 10 bases between. CDR1 is MNHEY and CDR2 is SVGEGT in the germline V gene. The CDR3 DNA sequence: TGTGCCAGCAGTTACGGGACATCGGCAGATACGCAGTATTTT. As protein: CASSYGTSADTQYF.

V gene TRBV6-1 combines with J gene TRBJ2-7; maybe TRBD2 (6 bases). The germline gives CDR1 MNHNS, CDR2 SASEGT. The CDR3 totals 18 residues. V dropped 1 base and J dropped 2 bases, with 21 bases sitting between them. CDR3 nucleotide sequence: TGTGCCAGCAGTGAAGAAGAATTGGGACTGCCGATCCCCTACGAGCAGTACTTC. Residues: CASSEEELGLPIPYEQYF.

This chain uses TRBV3-1 (or the pseudogene TRBV3-2) with TRBJ1-2, with a weak D call TRBD1 (6 bases). Trimming took 3 bases from V and 4 from J, leaving 12 bases between them. This CDR3 has 14 residues. Germline V lookup: CDR1 LGHDT, CDR2 YNNKEL (reference sequence). CDR3 region: CASSQGGQFYGYTF. CDR3 bases: TGTGCCAGCAGCCAGGGCGGACAGTTCTATGGCTACACCTTC.